This T cell receptor (beta chain) was retrieved from a study of blood T cell repertoires in COVID-19. As for the study in general: T cells, B-cell-depleted T cells, or PBMCs supplied cDNA or gDNA.

The CDR3 contains 14 residues. The germline gives CDR1 MNHEY, CDR2 SVGEGT. V lost 5 bases and J lost 0, with 11 bases in between. The age range of participants was about 18 to 89 years, with residence in roughly 25 US areas. Assay used: immunoSEQ multiplex PCR; TCRdb lists only in-frame clones, some missing. The sample holds approximately 380,000 clones, approximately 90% seen once. Sequencing used PBMCs or T cells enriched from blood (not recorded which). This chain links TRBV6-2 or TRBV6-3 with TRBJ2-7; maybe TRBD1 (5 bases). This TCR was recovered from a woman younger than 30 who had recovered from COVID-19. The DNA for the CDR3 is TGTGCCAGCAGTCCCGACAGCAACTCCTACGAGCAGTACTTC. Translated, it gives CASSPDSNSYEQYF.